This is a list of T cell receptor beta chains from one sample in a study of cytomegalovirus exposure and HLA in healthy donors. Here immunoSEQ multiplex PCR was the method, and the copy in TCRdb shows in-frame clones only, minus some. The data show 150,000 to 200,000 clones, roughly 73% seen once. The sequencing input was PBMCs. These receptors originate from a young woman in good health and CMV-seronegative. The CDR3 runs from the conserved cysteine through the conserved F or W. Each record gives: J gene, clone size, D gene, V gene, CDR3 protein, CDR3 DNA. D genes are given only for firm matches. Clone size is given for some rows only: seen once, a few or many times, or a class if the clone is expanded.

j_gene: TRBJ2-3
abundance: -
d_gene: TRBD2
v_gene: TRBV9
CDR3aa: CASSVVGRGVTDTQYF
CDR3nt: TGTGCCAGCAGCGTAGTGGGGCGGGGGGTTACAGATACGCAGTATTTT

j_gene: TRBJ1-1
abundance: -
d_gene: -
v_gene: TRBV5-1
CDR3aa: CASSFDGGNTEAFF
CDR3nt: TGCGCCAGCAGCTTCGACGGAGGGAACACTGAAGCTTTCTTT

j_gene: TRBJ1-1
abundance: -
d_gene: TRBD1
v_gene: TRBV5-1
CDR3aa: CASSRDRQGNTEAFF
CDR3nt: TGCGCCAGCAGCCGGGACCGACAGGGGAACACTGAAGCTTTCTTT

j_gene: TRBJ1-2
abundance: -
d_gene: TRBD1
v_gene: TRBV5-6
CDR3aa: CASSTWTGGDGYTF
CDR3nt: TGTGCCAGCAGCACCTGGACAGGGGGAGACGGCTACACCTTC

j_gene: TRBJ1-1
abundance: -
d_gene: TRBD1
v_gene: TRBV5-1
CDR3aa: CASRRTGVLDTEAFF
CDR3nt: TGCGCCAGCAGACGGACAGGGGTTTTGGACACTGAAGCTTTCTTT

j_gene: TRBJ1-4
abundance: -
d_gene: -
v_gene: TRBV27
CDR3aa: CASSLSVPRWAGDNEKLFF
CDR3nt: TGTGCCAGCAGTTTATCAGTCCCCCGGTGGGCGGGGGATAATGAAAAACTGTTTTTT

j_gene: TRBJ1-1
abundance: -
d_gene: -
v_gene: TRBV25-1
CDR3aa: CASIPRGNTEAFF
CDR3nt: TGTGCCAGCATCCCCCGGGGGAACACTGAAGCTTTCTTT

j_gene: TRBJ1-1
abundance: few
d_gene: -
v_gene: TRBV7-9
CDR3aa: CASSLGDRLNTEAFF
CDR3nt: TGTGCCAGCAGCTTGGGTGACAGATTGAACACTGAAGCTTTCTTT

j_gene: TRBJ1-2
abundance: -
d_gene: TRBD1
v_gene: TRBV4-2
CDR3aa: CASSHDRDRGNGYTF
CDR3nt: TGTGCCAGCAGCCATGACCGGGACAGGGGAAATGGCTACACCTTC

j_gene: TRBJ1-6
abundance: -
d_gene: -
v_gene: TRBV6-1
CDR3aa: CASSEAPWARVNSPLHF
CDR3nt: TGTGCCAGCAGTGAAGCACCCTGGGCCAGGGTGAATTCACCCCTCCACTTT

j_gene: TRBJ2-7
abundance: -
d_gene: -
v_gene: TRBV7-8
CDR3aa: CASSSSTGLDSYEQYF
CDR3nt: TGTGCCAGCAGCTCCTCTACCGGGCTAGACAGCTACGAGCAGTACTTC

j_gene: TRBJ1-1
abundance: -
d_gene: TRBD1
v_gene: TRBV7-9
CDR3aa: CASSLGTGANTEAFF
CDR3nt: TGTGCCAGCAGCTTAGGCACAGGGGCAAACACTGAAGCTTTCTTT

j_gene: TRBJ1-1
abundance: -
d_gene: -
v_gene: TRBV11-2
CDR3aa: CASSLDLGSTEAFF
CDR3nt: TGTGCCAGCAGCTTAGATCTCGGGAGCACTGAAGCTTTCTTT

j_gene: TRBJ2-5
abundance: once
d_gene: TRBD2
v_gene: TRBV2
CDR3aa: CASTWGLAGGGGETQYF
CDR3nt: TGTGCCAGCACTTGGGGACTAGCGGGGGGCGGGGGGGAGACCCAGTACTTC

j_gene: TRBJ1-6
abundance: -
d_gene: -
v_gene: TRBV5-1
CDR3aa: CASSLESGYNSPLHF
CDR3nt: TGCGCCAGCAGCTTGGAATCCGGTTATAATTCACCCCTCCACTTT

j_gene: TRBJ2-7
abundance: -
d_gene: TRBD2
v_gene: TRBV5-1
CDR3aa: CASSLESGGTYEQYF
CDR3nt: TGCGCCAGCAGCTTGGAAAGCGGGGGAACCTACGAGCAGTACTTC

j_gene: TRBJ2-7
abundance: -
d_gene: TRBD1
v_gene: TRBV6-5
CDR3aa: CASSYGTGGYEQYF
CDR3nt: TGTGCCAGCAGTTACGGGACAGGGGGGTACGAGCAGTACTTC

j_gene: TRBJ1-6
abundance: -
d_gene: TRBD1
v_gene: TRBV5-1
CDR3aa: CAEGQGNSPLHF
CDR3nt: TGCGCCGAAGGACAGGGGAATTCACCCCTCCACTTT

j_gene: TRBJ1-5
abundance: once
d_gene: -
v_gene: TRBV7-9
CDR3aa: CASSLTTGSNQPQHF
CDR3nt: TGTGCCAGCAGCTTAACCACCGGGAGCAATCAGCCCCAGCATTTT

j_gene: TRBJ2-7
abundance: -
d_gene: -
v_gene: TRBV5-4
CDR3aa: CASSLVTGPISYEQYF
CDR3nt: TGTGCCAGCAGCTTGGTCACAGGGCCCATCTCCTACGAGCAGTACTTC

j_gene: TRBJ1-1
abundance: few
d_gene: -
v_gene: TRBV10-3
CDR3aa: CAISESAGVEAEAFF
CDR3nt: TGTGCCATCAGTGAGTCGGCAGGGGTAGAGGCTGAAGCTTTCTTT

j_gene: TRBJ2-5
abundance: -
d_gene: TRBD1
v_gene: TRBV5-1
CDR3aa: CASSSTTGAETQYF
CDR3nt: TGCGCCAGCAGCTCCACGACAGGGGCAGAGACCCAGTACTTC

j_gene: TRBJ1-3
abundance: -
d_gene: -
v_gene: TRBV21-1
CDR3aa: CAPPGQGFGNTIYF
CDR3nt: TGTGCCCCACCGGGACAGGGGTTTGGAAACACCATATATTTT

j_gene: TRBJ2-7
abundance: -
d_gene: -
v_gene: TRBV30
CDR3aa: CAWSLGGISYEQYF
CDR3nt: TGTGCCTGGAGTCTTGGGGGGATATCCTACGAGCAGTACTTC

j_gene: TRBJ1-2
abundance: -
d_gene: -
v_gene: TRBV19
CDR3aa: CASSIGRTNYGYTF
CDR3nt: TGTGCCAGTAGTATAGGCAGAACTAACTATGGCTACACCTTC

j_gene: TRBJ2-5
abundance: few
d_gene: -
v_gene: TRBV18
CDR3aa: CASARDTSQETQYF
CDR3nt: TGTGCCAGCGCCCGGGACACCTCCCAAGAGACCCAGTACTTC

j_gene: TRBJ1-1
abundance: -
d_gene: -
v_gene: TRBV5-6
CDR3aa: CASSWGVTEAFF
CDR3nt: TGTGCCAGCAGCTGGGGGGTCACTGAAGCTTTCTTT

j_gene: TRBJ1-5
abundance: -
d_gene: -
v_gene: TRBV7-2
CDR3aa: CASRPSRQPDQPQHF
CDR3nt: TGTGCCAGTAGGCCCTCCCGACAGCCCGATCAGCCCCAGCATTTT

j_gene: TRBJ2-7
abundance: -
d_gene: TRBD1
v_gene: TRBV18
CDR3aa: CASSPRGQSTYEQYF
CDR3nt: TGTGCCAGCTCACCTAGGGGGCAATCTACCTACGAGCAGTACTTC

j_gene: TRBJ2-2
abundance: -
d_gene: -
v_gene: TRBV7-8
CDR3aa: CASSLGPVGGELFF
CDR3nt: TGTGCCAGCAGCTTGGGCCCCGTCGGCGGGGAGCTGTTTTTT